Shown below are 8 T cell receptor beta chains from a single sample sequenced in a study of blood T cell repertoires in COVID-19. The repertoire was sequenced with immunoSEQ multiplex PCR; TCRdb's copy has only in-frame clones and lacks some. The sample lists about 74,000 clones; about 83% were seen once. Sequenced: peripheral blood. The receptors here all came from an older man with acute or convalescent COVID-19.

The CDR3 loop is CASSPTTGAYYGYTF. DNA of the CDR3: TGTGCCAGCAGTCCCACGACAGGGGCCTACTATGGCTACACCTTC. The chain links TRBV28 to TRBJ1-2; 8 bases are a match to TRBD1. Trimming took 5 bases from V and 3 from J; bases not matched to a gene: 8. The CDR3 totals 15 residues. In germline, CDR1 is MDHEN, CDR2 SYDVKM.

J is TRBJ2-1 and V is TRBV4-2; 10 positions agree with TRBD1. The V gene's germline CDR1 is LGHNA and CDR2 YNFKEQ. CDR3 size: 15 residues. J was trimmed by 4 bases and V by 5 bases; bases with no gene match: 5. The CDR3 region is CASSSPGQGYNEQFF. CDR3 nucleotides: TGTGCCAGCAGCTCACCGGGACAGGGGTACAATGAGCAGTTCTTC.

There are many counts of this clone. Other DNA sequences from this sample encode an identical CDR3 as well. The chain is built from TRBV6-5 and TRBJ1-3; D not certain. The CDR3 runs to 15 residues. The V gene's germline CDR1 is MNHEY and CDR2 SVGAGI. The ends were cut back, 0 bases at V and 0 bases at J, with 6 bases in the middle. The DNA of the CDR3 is TGTGCCAGCAGTTACTCGGGGAGCTCTGGAAACACCATATATTTT. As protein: CASSYSGSSGNTIYF.

This chain's CDR3 is CASSRSLAESYNEQFF. CDR3 bases: TGTGCCAGCAGCCGGTCACTAGCGGAGTCCTACAATGAGCAGTTCTTC. The chain recombines TRBV7-9 with TRBJ2-1; 8 nucleotides align to TRBD2. The CDR3 has 16 amino acids. Trimming at V came to 5 bases and at J to 1 base, leaving 7 bases not matched to a gene. Germline V gene data show CDR1 as SEHNR and CDR2 as FQNEAQ (reference sequence). The full variable domain, its missing parts supplied by reference TRBV7-9 and TRBJ2-1, is DTGVSQNPRHKITKRGQNVTFRCDPISEHNRLYWYRQTLGQGPEFLTYFQNEAQLEKSRLLSDRFSAERPKGSFSTLEIQRTEQGDSAMYLCASSRSLAESYNEQFFGPGTRLTVL.

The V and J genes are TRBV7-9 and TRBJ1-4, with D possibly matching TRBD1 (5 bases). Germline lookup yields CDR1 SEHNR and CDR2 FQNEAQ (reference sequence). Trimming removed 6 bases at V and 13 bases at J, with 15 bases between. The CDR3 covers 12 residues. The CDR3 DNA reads TGTGCCAGCAGTCCTGACGGCAGGGCACTGTTTTTT. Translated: CASSPDGRALFF.

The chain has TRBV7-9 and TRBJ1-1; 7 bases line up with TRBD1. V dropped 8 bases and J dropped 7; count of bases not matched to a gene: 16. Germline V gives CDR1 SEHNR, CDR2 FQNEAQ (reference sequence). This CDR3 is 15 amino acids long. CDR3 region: CASVGTEGLYGEAFF. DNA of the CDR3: TGTGCCAGCGTCGGGACAGAGGGTCTGTACGGTGAAGCTTTCTTT.

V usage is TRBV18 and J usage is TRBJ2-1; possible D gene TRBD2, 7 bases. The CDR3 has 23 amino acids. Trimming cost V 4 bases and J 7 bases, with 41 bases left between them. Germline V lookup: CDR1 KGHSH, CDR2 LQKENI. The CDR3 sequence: CASSLGGPTGGTKGGGGWNEQFF. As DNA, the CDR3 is TGTGCCAGCTCACTTGGGGGCCCCACTGGCGGGACTAAAGGTGGTGGTGGTTGGAATGAGCAGTTCTTC.

CDR3: CSVARSNYGYTF. CDR3 bases: TGCAGCGTTGCTAGATCTAACTATGGCTACACCTTC. The rearrangement links TRBV29-1 to TRBJ1-2; D not resolved. With 4 bases removed from V and 0 bases from J, the gap between germline ends came to 6 bases. CDR3 length equals 12 residues. Germline CDR1 SQVTM, CDR2 ANQGSEA.